This TCR beta chain emerged from a study of shared clonotypes between healthy human individuals. As for the study in general: CD4 naive cells filled three plates per donor, CD4 memory three, CD8 naive two and CD8 memory one.

The repertoire was sequenced with immunoSEQ multiplex PCR; TCRdb's copy has only in-frame clones and lacks some. The data show some 1.5 million clones, roughly 96% seen once. On this clone: Its antigen remains unknown.

Findings and limits, study-wide: Read depth was anticipated to influence clonotype sharing among donors.

Sequences were obtained from naive CD4+ T cells sorted from blood. The subset: CD45RA+ positively selected. The receptor was isolated from a young man in good health.

The CDR3 spells CASSFWDRSIEQYF. In DNA form, the CDR3 reads TGTGCCAGCAGCTTTTGGGATCGATCGATCGAGCAGTACTTC. This rearrangement joins TRBV5-6 to TRBJ2-7, with unresolved D. The CDR3 spans 14 residues. V shed 2 bases and J shed 6 bases, with 15 bases lying between them. CDR1 SGHDT and CDR2 YYEEEE come from the germline V gene. Based on the CDR3 plus reference TRBV5-6 and TRBJ2-7, the full variable domain is DAGVTQSPTHLIKTRGQQVTLRCSPKSGHDTVSWYQQALGQGPQFIFQYYEEEERQRGNFPDRFSGHQFPNYSSELNVNALLLGDSALYLCASSFWDRSIEQYFGPGTRLTVT.